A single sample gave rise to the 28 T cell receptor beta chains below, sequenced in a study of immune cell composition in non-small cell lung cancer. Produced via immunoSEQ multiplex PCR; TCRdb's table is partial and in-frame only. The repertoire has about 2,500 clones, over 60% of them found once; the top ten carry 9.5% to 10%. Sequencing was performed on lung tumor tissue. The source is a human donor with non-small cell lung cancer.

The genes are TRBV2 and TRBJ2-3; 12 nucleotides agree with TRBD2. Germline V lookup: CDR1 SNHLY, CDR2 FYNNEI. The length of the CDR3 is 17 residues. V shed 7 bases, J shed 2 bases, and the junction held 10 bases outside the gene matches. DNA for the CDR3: TGTGCCAGCACCACTCCACGACTAGCGGGAGACACAGATACGCAGTATTTT. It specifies CASTTPRLAGDTDTQYF.

The CDR3 here is CASSRLAGGPGEQFF. The CDR3 bases are TGTGCCAGCAGTCGCTTAGCGGGAGGGCCCGGTGAGCAGTTCTTC. The chain carries TRBV6-5 and TRBJ2-1; 11 bases agree with TRBD2. Germline loops: CDR1 MNHEY, CDR2 SVGAGI. V shed 5 bases, J shed 9 bases, and the junction held 9 bases outside the gene matches. This CDR3 comprises 15 residues.

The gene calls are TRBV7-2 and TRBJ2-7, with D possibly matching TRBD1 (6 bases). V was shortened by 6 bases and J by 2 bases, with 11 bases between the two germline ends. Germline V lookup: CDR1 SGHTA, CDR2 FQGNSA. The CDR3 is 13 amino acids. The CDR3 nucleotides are TGTGCCAGCAGTTCAGGGGCCCCCTACGAGCAGTACTTC. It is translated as CASSSGAPYEQYF.

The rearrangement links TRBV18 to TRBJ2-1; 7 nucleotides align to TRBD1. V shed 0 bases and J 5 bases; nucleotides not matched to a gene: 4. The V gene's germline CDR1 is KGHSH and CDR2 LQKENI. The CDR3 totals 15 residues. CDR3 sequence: CASSPPKGGHNEQFF. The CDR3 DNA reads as TGTGCCAGCTCACCACCGAAAGGGGGCCACAATGAGCAGTTCTTC.

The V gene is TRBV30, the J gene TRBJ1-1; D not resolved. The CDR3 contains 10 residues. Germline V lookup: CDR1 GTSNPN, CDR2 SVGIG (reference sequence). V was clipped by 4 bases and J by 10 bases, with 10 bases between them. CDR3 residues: CAWISRRAFF. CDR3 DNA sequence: TGTGCCTGGATCTCTCGGAGAGCTTTCTTT.

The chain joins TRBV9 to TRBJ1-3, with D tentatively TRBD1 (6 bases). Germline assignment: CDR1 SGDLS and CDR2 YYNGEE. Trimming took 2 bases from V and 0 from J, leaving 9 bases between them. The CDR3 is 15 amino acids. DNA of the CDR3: TGTGCCAGCAGCGTTTTGGACAGCTCTGGAAACACCATATATTTT. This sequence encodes CASSVLDSSGNTIYF.

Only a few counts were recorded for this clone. The CDR3 reads CAISGRGLAGGSEQYF. In DNA form, the CDR3 reads TGTGCCATCAGTGGCCGGGGACTAGCGGGAGGAAGCGAGCAGTACTTC. V and J are TRBV10-3 and TRBJ2-7, with 15 nucleotides matching TRBD2. Trimming cost V 4 bases and J 6 bases; bases outside gene matches: 7. CDR1 and CDR2 from the germline V gene are ENHRY and SYGVKD. This CDR3 region has 16 residues.

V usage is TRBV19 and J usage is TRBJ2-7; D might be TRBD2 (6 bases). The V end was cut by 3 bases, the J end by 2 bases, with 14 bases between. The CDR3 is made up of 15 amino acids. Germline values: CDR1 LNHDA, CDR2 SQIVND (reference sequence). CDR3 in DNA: TGTGCCAGTAGTATTTCCGGCCGCGGGGCCTACGAGCAGTACTTC. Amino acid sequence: CASSISGRGAYEQYF.

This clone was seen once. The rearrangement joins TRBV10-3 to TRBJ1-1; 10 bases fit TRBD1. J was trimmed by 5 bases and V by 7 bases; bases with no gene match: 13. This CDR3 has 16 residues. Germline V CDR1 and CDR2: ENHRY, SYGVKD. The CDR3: CAITPGQGRGGTEAFF. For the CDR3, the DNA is TGTGCCATCACCCCGGGACAGGGGCGAGGGGGGACTGAAGCTTTCTTT.

The CDR3 DNA sequence: TGCGCCAGCAGCCAAGTAGTCTCCGGGAATGAGCAGTTCTTC. Protein sequence: CASSQVVSGNEQFF. The genes are TRBV4-1 and TRBJ2-1; D is unresolved. Trimming stripped 1 base from V and 7 bases from J, with 11 bases between. Germline CDR1 is MGHRA and CDR2 is YSYEKL. This CDR3 is built from 14 residues.

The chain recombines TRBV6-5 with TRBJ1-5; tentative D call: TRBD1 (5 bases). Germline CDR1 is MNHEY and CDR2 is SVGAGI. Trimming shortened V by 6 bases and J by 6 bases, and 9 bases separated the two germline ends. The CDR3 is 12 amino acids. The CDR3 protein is CASRERGQPQHF. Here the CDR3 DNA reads TGTGCCAGCAGGGAAAGGGGTCAGCCCCAGCATTTT.

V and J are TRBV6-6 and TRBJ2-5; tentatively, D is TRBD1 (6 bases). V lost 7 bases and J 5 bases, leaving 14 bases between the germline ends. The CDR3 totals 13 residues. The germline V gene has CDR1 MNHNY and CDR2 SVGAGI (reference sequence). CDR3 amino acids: CASTQFQGETQYF. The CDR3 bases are TGTGCCAGCACTCAATTTCAGGGGGAGACCCAGTACTTC.

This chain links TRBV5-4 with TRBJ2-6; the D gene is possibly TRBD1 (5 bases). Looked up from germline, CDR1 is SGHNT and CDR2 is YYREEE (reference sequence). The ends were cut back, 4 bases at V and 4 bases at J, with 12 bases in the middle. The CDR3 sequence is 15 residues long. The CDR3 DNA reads TGTGCCAGCAGCCAGGGTGGTTCAGGGGCCAACGTCCTGACTTTC. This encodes CASSQGGSGANVLTF.

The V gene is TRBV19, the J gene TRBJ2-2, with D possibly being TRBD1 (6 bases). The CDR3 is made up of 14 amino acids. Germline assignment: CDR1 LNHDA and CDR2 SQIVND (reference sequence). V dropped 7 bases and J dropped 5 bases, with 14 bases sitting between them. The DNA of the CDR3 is TGTGCCAGTAAGGGGGACGGAGAAACCGGGGAGCTGTTTTTT. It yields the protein CASKGDGETGELFF.

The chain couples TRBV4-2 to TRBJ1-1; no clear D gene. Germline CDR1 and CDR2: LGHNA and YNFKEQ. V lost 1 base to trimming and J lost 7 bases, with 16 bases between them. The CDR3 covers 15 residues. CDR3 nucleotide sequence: TGTGCCAGCAGCCAAGGAGTACCCTCCGGAGGTGAAGCTTTCTTT. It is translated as CASSQGVPSGGEAFF.

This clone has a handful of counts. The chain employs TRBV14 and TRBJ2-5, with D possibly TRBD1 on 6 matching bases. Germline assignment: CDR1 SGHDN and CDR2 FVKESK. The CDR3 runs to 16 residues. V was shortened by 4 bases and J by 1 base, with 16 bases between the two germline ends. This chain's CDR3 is CASSPRWGQLQETQYF. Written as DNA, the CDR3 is TGTGCCAGCAGCCCCCGATGGGGGCAGCTCCAAGAGACCCAGTACTTC.

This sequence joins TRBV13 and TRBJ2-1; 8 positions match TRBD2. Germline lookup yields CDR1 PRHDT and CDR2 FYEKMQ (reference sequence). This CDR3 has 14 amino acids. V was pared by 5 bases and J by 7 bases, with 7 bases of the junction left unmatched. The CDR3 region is CASSVQRELNEQFF. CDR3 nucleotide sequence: TGTGCCAGCAGCGTCCAGCGGGAGTTAAATGAGCAGTTCTTC.

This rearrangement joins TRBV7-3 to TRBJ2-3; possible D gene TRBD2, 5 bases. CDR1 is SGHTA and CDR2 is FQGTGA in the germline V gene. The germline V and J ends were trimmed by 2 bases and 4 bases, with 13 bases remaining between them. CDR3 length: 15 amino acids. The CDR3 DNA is TGTGCCAGCAGCTTAGGGCTAGCTGAGGCAGATACGCAGTATTTT. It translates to CASSLGLAEADTQYF.

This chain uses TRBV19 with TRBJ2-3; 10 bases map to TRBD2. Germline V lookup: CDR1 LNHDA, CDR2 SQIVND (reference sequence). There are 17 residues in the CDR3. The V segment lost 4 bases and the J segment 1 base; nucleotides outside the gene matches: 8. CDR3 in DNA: TGTGCCAGTAGTACGGGACTAGCGTTAGGAGGCACAGATACGCAGTATTTT. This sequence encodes CASSTGLALGGTDTQYF. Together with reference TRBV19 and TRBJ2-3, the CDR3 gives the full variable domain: DGGITQSPKYLFRKEGQNVTLSCEQNLNHDAMYWYRQDPGQGLRLIYYSQIVNDFQKGDIAEGYSVSREKKESFPLTVTSAQKNPTAFYLCASSTGLALGGTDTQYFGPGTRLTVL.

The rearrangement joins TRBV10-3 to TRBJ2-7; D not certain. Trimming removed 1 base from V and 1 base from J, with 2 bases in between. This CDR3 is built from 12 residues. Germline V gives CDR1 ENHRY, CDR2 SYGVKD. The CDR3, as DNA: TGTGCCATCAGTGAGTTATCCTACGAGCAGTACTTC. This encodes CAISELSYEQYF.

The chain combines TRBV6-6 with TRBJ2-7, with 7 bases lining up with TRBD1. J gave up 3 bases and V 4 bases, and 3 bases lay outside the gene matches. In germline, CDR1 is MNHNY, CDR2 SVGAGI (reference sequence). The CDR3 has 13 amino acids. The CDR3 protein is CASSWGQSYEQYF. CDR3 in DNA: TGTGCCAGCAGTTGGGGACAGAGCTACGAGCAGTACTTC.

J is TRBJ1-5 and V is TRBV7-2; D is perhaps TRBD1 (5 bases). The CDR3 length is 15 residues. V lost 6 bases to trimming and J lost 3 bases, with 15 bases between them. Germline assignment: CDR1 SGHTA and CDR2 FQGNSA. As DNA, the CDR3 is TGTGCCAGCAGTTTGGAGTGGGGCTTCAATCAGCCCCAGCATTTT. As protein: CASSLEWGFNQPQHF.

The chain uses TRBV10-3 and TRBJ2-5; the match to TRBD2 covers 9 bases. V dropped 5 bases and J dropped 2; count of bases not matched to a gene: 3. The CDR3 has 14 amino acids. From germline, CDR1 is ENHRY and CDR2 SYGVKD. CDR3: CAISPSGVQETQYF. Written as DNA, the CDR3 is TGTGCCATCAGTCCTAGCGGGGTACAAGAGACCCAGTACTTC.

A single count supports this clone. In DNA form, the CDR3 reads TGTGCCAGCTCTCTCACGGAGCTCATCGCGGATACGCAGTATTTT. Translating gives CASSLTELIADTQYF. V usage is TRBV18 and J usage is TRBJ2-3; D gene ambiguous. This CDR3 comprises 15 residues. Per the germline V gene, CDR1 is KGHSH and CDR2 is LQKENI. Trimming cost V 6 bases and J 6 bases, with 19 bases left between them.

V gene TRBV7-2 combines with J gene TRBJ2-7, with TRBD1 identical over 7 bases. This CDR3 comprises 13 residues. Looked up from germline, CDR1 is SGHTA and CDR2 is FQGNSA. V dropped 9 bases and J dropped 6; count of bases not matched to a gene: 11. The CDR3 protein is CASNNRGYGEQYF. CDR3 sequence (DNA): TGTGCCAGTAATAACAGGGGATACGGCGAGCAGTACTTC.

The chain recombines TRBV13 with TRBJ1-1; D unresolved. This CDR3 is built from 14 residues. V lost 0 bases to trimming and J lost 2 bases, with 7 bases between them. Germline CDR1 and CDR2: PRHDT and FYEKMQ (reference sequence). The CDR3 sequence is CASSLGGINTEAFF. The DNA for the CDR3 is TGTGCCAGCAGCTTAGGCGGGATTAACACTGAAGCTTTCTTT.

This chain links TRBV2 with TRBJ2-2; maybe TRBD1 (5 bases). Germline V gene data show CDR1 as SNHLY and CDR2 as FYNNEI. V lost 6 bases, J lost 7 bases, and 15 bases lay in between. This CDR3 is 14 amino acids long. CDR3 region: CASSPTASFGELFF. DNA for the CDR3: TGTGCCAGCAGCCCGACAGCGTCTTTCGGGGAGCTGTTTTTT. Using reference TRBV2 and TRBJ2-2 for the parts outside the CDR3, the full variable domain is EPEVTQTPSHQVTQMGQEVILRCVPISNHLYFYWYRQILGQKVEFLVSFYNNEISEKSEIFDDQFSVERPDGSNFTLKIRSTKLEDSAMYFCASSPTASFGELFFGEGSRLTVL.

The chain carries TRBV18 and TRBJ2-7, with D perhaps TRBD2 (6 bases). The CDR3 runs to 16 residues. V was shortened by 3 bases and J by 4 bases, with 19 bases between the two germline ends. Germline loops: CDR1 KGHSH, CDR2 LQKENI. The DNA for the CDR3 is TGTGCCAGCTCACCGACCGGGGGTTATATGGGGTACGAGCAGTACTTC. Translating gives CASSPTGGYMGYEQYF.